One sample yielded the 17 T cell receptor beta chains listed below, sequenced in a study of T cells in narcolepsy. Using immunoSEQ multiplex PCR, the repertoire was profiled, and TCRdb retains in-frame clones only, with some absent. The data show about 37,000 clones, 75% to 90% seen once. Sequencing used memory (CD45RA-) CD4+ T cells from blood. The receptors were gathered from a human donor in good health.

V and J are TRBV19 and TRBJ2-7; 11 bases align to TRBD2. V gave up 5 bases and J gave up 2 bases; unmatched junction bases: 5. CDR1 LNHDA and CDR2 SQIVND come from the germline V gene (reference sequence). This CDR3 is 15 amino acids long. The CDR3 spells CASSPTSGSTYEQYF. Here the CDR3 DNA reads TGTGCCAGTAGTCCAACTAGCGGGAGTACCTACGAGCAGTACTTC.

This clone occurred a few times. V usage is TRBV4-2 and J usage is TRBJ1-4, with 7 bases aligning to TRBD1. The CDR3 loop spans 14 amino acids. CDR1 and CDR2 from the germline V gene are LGHNA and YNFKEQ. With V trimmed by 4 bases and J by 8 bases, 7 bases remained unmatched. As DNA, the CDR3 is TGTGCCAGCAGCCTGTATGTAGGGGGCGAAAAACTGTTTTTT. This gives the protein CASSLYVGGEKLFF.

V usage is TRBV27 and J usage is TRBJ2-5; 9 bases align to TRBD2. CDR3 size: 16 residues. After removal of 5 bases from V and 4 bases from J, the junction contained 11 bases not matched to a gene. CDR1 and CDR2 (germline): MNHEY, SMNVEV (reference sequence). The CDR3 DNA reads TGTGCCAGCAGTCGCCTACTAGCGGGTGTGGGAGAGACCCAGTACTTC. It specifies CASSRLLAGVGETQYF.

The chain combines TRBV6-1 with TRBJ2-1, with D hard to call. The CDR3 is 14 residues long. With 8 bases removed from V and 6 bases from J, the gap between germline ends came to 17 bases. Germline assignment: CDR1 MNHNS and CDR2 SASEGT. CDR3 sequence (DNA): TGTGCCAGCTCTTTCGCAGGTATTGCCAATGAGCAGTTCTTC. It translates to CASSFAGIANEQFF.

The table lists this clone with a count of one. The J gene is TRBJ2-7, the V gene TRBV15; possibly TRBD1 for D (7 bases). The length of the CDR3 is 15 residues. Trimming removed 0 bases at V and 4 bases at J, with 13 bases between. The germline V gene has CDR1 LNHNV and CDR2 YYDKDF (reference sequence). CDR3 region: CATSRDGQGGYEQYF. As DNA, the CDR3 is TGTGCCACCAGCAGAGATGGGCAGGGGGGTTACGAGCAGTACTTC.

The chain employs TRBV7-2 and TRBJ1-2; D uncertain. The germline V gene encodes CDR1 SGHTA and CDR2 FQGNSA. V dropped 4 bases and J dropped 3 bases, with 12 bases sitting between them. This CDR3 contains 14 residues. The CDR3 nucleotides are TGTGCCAGCAGCTCACGGTACGGACACTATGGCTACACCTTC. Amino acid sequence: CASSSRYGHYGYTF.

This clone has more than one count but fewer than ten. The V gene is TRBV19, the J gene TRBJ2-2, with D unclear. Trimming took off 8 bases at V and 9 bases at J, with 4 bases between the two ends. This CDR3 has 9 amino acids. The germline gives CDR1 LNHDA, CDR2 SQIVND (reference sequence). The CDR3: CASSRELFF. The CDR3 nucleotides read TGTGCCAGTTCGAGGGAGCTGTTTTTT.

In its sample, this clone was seen a few times. The CDR3 DNA reads as TGCGCCAGCAGCTTGGCTGGCAGCAACACTGAAGCTTTCTTT. This codes for CASSLAGSNTEAFF. The chain uses TRBV5-1 and TRBJ1-1, with no clear D. Deletions cut 0 bases from V and 2 bases from J, with 8 bases between. In germline, CDR1 is SGHRS, CDR2 YFSETQ. The CDR3 has 14 residues.

The chain combines TRBV11-2 with TRBJ2-3, with no clear D. Germline CDR1 reads SGHAT; CDR2 reads FQNNGV. The CDR3 sequence is 14 residues long. Trimming stripped 0 bases from V and 2 bases from J, with 6 bases between. CDR3 sequence reads: CASSLDGSTDTQYF. CDR3 DNA: TGTGCCAGCAGCTTAGATGGCTCCACAGATACGCAGTATTTT.

This clone turned up a few times. As DNA, the CDR3 is TGTGCCATCAGTAATCTAGCGGGGGCCCCCAACACAGATACGCAGTATTTT. This translates into CAISNLAGAPNTDTQYF. The chain links TRBV10-3 to TRBJ2-3; TRBD2 agrees at 10 bases. The CDR3 is 17 amino acids. Unmatched junction bases numbered 10, after V lost 5 bases and J lost 2 bases. The germline V gene has CDR1 ENHRY and CDR2 SYGVKD.

CDR3 nucleotide sequence: TGTGCCAGTATACGGGGCAGGGTAAGAGGTGGAAACACCATATATTTT. This codes for CASIRGRVRGGNTIYF. The V and J genes are TRBV19 and TRBJ1-3, with D perhaps matching TRBD1 (5 bases). V lost 7 bases and J lost 3, with 19 bases in between. The CDR3 spans 16 residues. CDR1 and CDR2 from the germline V gene are LNHDA and SQIVND (reference sequence).

The DNA for the CDR3 is TGTGCCAGCAGTTTAACAGGGAAAGCCTACGAGCAGTACTTC. This sequence encodes CASSLTGKAYEQYF. This chain connects TRBV28 to TRBJ2-7, with D maybe TRBD1 (6 bases). Trimming took off 2 bases at V and 2 bases at J, with 10 bases between the two ends. This CDR3 is 14 amino acids long. CDR1 MDHEN and CDR2 SYDVKM come from the germline V gene.

The J gene is TRBJ1-6, the V gene TRBV10-3; D remains unclear. CDR3 length: 17 amino acids. CDR1 is ENHRY, CDR2 SYGVKD, per germline. V was pared by 0 bases and J by 4 bases, with 13 bases between. The CDR3 DNA reads as TGTGCCATCAGTGAGTCTGGGAGGGCTACTTATAATTCACCCCTCCACTTT. Translation gives CAISESGRATYNSPLHF.

The CDR3 reads CASSLDGTSVYEQYF. The CDR3 DNA sequence: TGCGCCAGCAGCTTGGATGGGACTAGCGTCTACGAGCAGTACTTC. This sequence joins TRBV5-1 and TRBJ2-7, with 10 bases aligning to TRBD2. The CDR3 runs to 15 residues. Germline CDR1 reads SGHRS; CDR2 reads YFSETQ. Trimming took 0 bases from V and 3 from J; bases not matched to a gene: 3.

The CDR3 spells CASSPFGAGDTQYF. The DNA for the CDR3 is TGTGCCAGCTCACCGTTCGGGGCCGGGGATACGCAGTATTTT. The chain recombines TRBV18 with TRBJ2-3; possibly TRBD1 or TRBD2 for D (5 bases each). CDR3 size: 14 residues. The germline gives CDR1 KGHSH, CDR2 LQKENI. Trimming took off 3 bases at V and 6 bases at J, with 13 bases between the two ends.

The chain recombines TRBV6-1 with TRBJ2-7; 8 nucleotides align to TRBD2. After removal of 0 bases from V and 6 bases from J, the junction contained 7 bases not matched to a gene. CDR1 is MNHNS, CDR2 SASEGT, per germline. The CDR3 loop spans 15 amino acids. CDR3 in amino acids: CASSEAFGGATEQYF. The CDR3 coding sequence is TGTGCCAGCAGTGAAGCTTTCGGGGGGGCGACCGAGCAGTACTTC.

There are a few counts of this clone. The genes are TRBV7-8 and TRBJ1-2; 11 bases line up with TRBD1. Trimming cost V 5 bases and J 8 bases; bases outside gene matches: 7. Germline V gene lookup returns CDR1 SGHVS and CDR2 FQNEAQ. The CDR3 has 14 residues. CDR3 loop: CASSHGQGARGYTF. CDR3 nucleotides: TGTGCCAGCAGCCACGGACAGGGGGCGAGAGGCTACACCTTC.